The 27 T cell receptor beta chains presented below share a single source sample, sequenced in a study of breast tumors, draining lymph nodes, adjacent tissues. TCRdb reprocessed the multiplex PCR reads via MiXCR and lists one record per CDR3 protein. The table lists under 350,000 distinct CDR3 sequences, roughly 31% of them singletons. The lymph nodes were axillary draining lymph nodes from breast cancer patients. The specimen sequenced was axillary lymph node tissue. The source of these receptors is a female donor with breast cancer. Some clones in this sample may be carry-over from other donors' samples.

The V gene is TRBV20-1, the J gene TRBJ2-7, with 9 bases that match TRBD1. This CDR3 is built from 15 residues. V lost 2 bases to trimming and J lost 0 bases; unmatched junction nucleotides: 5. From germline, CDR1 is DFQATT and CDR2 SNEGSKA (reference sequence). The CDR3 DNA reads TGCAGTGCTAGAACGACAGGGGGATCCTCCTACGAGCAGTACTTC. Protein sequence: CSARTTGGSSYEQYF.

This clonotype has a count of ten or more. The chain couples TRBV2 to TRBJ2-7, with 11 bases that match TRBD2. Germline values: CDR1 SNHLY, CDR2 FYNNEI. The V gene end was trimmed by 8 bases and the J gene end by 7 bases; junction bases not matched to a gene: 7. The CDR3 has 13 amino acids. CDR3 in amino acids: CASGTSGPLEQYF. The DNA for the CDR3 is TGTGCCAGCGGGACTAGCGGCCCGCTGGAGCAGTACTTC. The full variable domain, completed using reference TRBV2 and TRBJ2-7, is EPEVTQTPSHQVTQMGQEVILRCVPISNHLYFYWYRQILGQKVEFLVSFYNNEISEKSEIFDDQFSVERPDGSNFTLKIRSTKLEDSAMYFCASGTSGPLEQYFGPGTRLTVT.

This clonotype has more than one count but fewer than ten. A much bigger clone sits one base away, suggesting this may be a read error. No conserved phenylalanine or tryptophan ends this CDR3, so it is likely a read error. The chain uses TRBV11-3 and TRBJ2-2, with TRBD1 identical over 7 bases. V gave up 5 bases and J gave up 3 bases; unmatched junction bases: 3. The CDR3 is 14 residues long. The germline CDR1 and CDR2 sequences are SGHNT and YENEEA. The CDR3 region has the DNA TGTGCCAGCAGCCAGGGACAGTACACCGGGGAGCTGTTTGTT. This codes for CASSQGQYTGELFV.

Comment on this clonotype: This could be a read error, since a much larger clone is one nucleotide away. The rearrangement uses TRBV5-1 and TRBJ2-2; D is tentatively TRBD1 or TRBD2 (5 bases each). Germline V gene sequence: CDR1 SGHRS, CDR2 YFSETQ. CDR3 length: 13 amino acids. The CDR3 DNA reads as TGCGCCAGCAGCGAACAGGATGACGGGGACCTGTTTTTT. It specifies CASSEQDDGDLFF. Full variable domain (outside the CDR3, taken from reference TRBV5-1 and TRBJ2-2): KAGVTQTPRYLIKTRGQQVTLSCSPISGHRSVSWYQQTPGQGLQFLFEYFSETQRNKGNFPGRFSGRQFSNSRSEMNVSTLELGDSALYLCASSEQDDGDLFFGEGSRLTVL.

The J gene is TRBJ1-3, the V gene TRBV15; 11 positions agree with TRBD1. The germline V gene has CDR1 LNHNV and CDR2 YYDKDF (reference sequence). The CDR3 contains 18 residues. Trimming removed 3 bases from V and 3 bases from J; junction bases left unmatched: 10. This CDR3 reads CATSSYSDRGLFGNTIYF. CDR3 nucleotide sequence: TGTGCCACCAGCAGCTACTCGGACAGGGGGCTTTTTGGAAACACCATATATTTT.

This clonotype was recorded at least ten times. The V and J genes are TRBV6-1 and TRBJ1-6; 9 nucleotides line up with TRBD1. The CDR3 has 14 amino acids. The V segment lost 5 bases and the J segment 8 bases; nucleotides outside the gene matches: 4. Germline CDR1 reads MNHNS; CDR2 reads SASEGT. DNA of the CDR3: TGTGCCAGCAGTAGGGACAGGGAAGATTCACCCCTCCACTTT. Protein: CASSRDREDSPLHF.

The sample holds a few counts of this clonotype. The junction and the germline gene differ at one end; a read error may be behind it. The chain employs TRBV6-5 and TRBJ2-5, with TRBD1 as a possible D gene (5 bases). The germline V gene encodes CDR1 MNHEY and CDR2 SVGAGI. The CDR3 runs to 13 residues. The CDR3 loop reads CASSHSKGETQYF. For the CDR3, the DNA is TGTGCCAGCAGTCACTCGAAGGGGGAGACCCAGTACTTC.

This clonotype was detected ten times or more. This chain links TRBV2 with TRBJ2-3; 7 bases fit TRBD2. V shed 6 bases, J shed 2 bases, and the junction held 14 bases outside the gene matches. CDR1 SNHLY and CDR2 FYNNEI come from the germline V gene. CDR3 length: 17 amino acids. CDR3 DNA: TGTGCCAGCAGCGATATTCTGGGAGCGGGGTCCACAGATACGCAGTATTTT. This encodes CASSDILGAGSTDTQYF.

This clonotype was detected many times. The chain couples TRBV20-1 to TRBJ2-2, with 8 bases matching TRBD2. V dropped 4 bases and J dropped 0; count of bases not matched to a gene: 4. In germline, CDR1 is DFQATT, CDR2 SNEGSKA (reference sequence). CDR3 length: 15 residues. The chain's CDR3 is CSATGGGANTGELFF. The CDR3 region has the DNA TGCAGTGCTACGGGGGGGGGTGCGAACACCGGGGAGCTGTTTTTT.

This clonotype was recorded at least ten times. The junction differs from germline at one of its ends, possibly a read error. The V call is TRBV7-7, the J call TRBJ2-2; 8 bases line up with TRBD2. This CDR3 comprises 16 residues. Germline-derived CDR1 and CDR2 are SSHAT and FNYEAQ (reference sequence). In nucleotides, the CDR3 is TGTGCTAGCAGCTCCCCCCCGGGAGGGGACACCGGGGAGCTGTTTTTT. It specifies CASSSPPGGDTGELFF.

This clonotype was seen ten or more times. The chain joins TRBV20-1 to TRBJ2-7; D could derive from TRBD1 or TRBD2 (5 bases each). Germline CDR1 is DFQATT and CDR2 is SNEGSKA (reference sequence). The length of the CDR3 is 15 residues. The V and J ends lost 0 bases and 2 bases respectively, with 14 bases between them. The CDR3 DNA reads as TGCAGTGCTAGAGATAGGGACGCACGGGCCTACGAGCAGTACTTC. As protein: CSARDRDARAYEQYF.

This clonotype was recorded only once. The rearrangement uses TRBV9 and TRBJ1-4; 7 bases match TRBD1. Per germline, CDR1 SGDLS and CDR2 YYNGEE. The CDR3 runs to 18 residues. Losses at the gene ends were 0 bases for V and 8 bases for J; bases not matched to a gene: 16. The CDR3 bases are TGTGCCAGCAGCGTAGGGGGGGACAGCCTCCCCATGAGGGAAAAACTGTTTTTT. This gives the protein CASSVGGDSLPMREKLFF.

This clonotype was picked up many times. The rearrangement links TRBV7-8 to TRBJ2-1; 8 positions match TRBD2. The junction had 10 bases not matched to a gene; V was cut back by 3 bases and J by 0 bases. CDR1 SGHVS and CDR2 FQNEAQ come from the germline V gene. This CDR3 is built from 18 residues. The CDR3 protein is CASSLDSGVGVSYNEQFF. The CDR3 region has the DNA TGTGCCAGCAGCTTGGATAGCGGGGTGGGCGTCTCCTACAATGAGCAGTTCTTC.

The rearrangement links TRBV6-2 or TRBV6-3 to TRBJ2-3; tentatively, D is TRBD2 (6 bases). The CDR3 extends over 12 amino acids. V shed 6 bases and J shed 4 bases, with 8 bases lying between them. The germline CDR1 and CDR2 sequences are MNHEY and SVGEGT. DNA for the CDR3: TGTGCCAGCAGCAGACTAGCAGATACGCAGTATTTT. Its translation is CASSRLADTQYF.

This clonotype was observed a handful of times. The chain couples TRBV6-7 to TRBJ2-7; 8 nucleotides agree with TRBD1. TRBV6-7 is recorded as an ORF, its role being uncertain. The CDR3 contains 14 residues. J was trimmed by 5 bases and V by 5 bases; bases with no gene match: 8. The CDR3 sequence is CASSLRTGRNEQYF. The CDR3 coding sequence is TGTGCCAGCAGTCTCCGGACAGGGAGGAACGAGCAGTACTTC.

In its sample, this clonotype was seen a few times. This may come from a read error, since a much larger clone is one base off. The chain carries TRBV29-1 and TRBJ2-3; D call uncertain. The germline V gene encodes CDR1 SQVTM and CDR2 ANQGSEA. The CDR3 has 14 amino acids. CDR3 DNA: TGCAGCGTTGAACAGCTAGTGATCACAGATGCGCAGTATTTT. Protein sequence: CSVEQLVITDAQYF.

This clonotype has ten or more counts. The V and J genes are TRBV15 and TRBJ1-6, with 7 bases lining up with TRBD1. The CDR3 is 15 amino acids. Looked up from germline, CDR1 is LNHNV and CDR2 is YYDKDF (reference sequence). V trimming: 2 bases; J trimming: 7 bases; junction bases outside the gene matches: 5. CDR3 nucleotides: TGTGCCACCAGCAGAAAGACGGGACAGAATTCACCCCTCCACTTT. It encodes CATSRKTGQNSPLHF.

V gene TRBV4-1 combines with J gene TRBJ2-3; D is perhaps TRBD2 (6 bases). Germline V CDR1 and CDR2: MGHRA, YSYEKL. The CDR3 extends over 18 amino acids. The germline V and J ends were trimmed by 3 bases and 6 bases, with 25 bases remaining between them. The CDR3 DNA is TGCGCCAGCAGCCACTTTCTGGAGGGGTTAGGTCCCCGCGATACGCAGTATTTT. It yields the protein CASSHFLEGLGPRDTQYF.

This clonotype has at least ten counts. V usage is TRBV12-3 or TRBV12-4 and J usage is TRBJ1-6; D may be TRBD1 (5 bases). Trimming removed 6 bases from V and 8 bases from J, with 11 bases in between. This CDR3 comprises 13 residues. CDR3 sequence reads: CASRPGWDSPLHF. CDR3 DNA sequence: TGTGCCAGCAGACCAGGGTGGGATTCACCCCTCCACTTT.

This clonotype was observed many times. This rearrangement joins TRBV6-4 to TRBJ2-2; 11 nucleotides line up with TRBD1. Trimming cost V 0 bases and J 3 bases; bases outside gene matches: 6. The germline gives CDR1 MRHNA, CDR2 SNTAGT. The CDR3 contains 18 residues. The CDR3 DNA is TGTGCCAGCAGTGACTCGGGAAGGACAGGGGGCGACACCGGGGAGCTGTTTTTT. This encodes CASSDSGRTGGDTGELFF.

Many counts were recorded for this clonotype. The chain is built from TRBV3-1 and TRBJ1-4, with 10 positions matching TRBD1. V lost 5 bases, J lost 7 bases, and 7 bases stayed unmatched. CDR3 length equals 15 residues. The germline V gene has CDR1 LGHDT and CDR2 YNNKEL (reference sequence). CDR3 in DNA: TGTGCCAGCAGCAGCACCGGGACAGGGGTTGAAAAACTGTTTTTT. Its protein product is CASSSTGTGVEKLFF.

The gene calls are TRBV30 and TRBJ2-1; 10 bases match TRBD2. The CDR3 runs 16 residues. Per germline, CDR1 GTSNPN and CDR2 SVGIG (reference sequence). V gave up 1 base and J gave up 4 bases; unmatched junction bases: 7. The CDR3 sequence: CAWSGLAGRNYNEQFF. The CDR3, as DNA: TGTGCCTGGAGTGGACTAGCGGGTCGGAATTACAATGAGCAGTTCTTC.

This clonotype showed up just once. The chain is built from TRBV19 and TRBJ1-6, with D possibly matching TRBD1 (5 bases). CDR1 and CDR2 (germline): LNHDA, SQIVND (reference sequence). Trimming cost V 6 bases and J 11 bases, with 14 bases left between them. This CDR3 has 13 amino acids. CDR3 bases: TGTGCCAGTAGCCGGGGCGGTTTTGCACCCCTCCACTTT. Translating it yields CASSRGGFAPLHF.

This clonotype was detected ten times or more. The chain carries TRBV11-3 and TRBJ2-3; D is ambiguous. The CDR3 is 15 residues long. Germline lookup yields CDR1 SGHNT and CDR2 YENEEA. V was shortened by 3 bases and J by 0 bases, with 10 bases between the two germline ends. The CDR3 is CASSFFQESTDTQYF. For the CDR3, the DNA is TGTGCCAGCAGCTTTTTTCAGGAGAGCACAGATACGCAGTATTTT.

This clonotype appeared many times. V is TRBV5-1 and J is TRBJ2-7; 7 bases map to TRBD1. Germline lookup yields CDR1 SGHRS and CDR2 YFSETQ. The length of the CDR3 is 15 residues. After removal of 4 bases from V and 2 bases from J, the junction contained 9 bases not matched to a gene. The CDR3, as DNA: TGCGCCAGCAGCCCGGGACAGACAACAACCTACGAGCAGTACTTC. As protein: CASSPGQTTTYEQYF.

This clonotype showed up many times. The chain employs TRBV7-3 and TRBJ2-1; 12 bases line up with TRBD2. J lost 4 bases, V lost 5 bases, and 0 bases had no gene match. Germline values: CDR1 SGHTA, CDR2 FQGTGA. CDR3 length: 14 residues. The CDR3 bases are TGTGCCAGCAGCACTAGCGGGAGGTACAATGAGCAGTTCTTC. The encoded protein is CASSTSGRYNEQFF.

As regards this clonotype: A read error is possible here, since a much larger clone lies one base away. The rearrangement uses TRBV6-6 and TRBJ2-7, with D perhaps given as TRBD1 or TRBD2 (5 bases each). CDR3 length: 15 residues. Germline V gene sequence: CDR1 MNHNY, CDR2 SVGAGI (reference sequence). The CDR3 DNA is TGTGCCAGCAGTTACGGGACGAGTAGCTCCTGCGAGCAGTACTTC. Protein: CASSYGTSSSCEQYF.